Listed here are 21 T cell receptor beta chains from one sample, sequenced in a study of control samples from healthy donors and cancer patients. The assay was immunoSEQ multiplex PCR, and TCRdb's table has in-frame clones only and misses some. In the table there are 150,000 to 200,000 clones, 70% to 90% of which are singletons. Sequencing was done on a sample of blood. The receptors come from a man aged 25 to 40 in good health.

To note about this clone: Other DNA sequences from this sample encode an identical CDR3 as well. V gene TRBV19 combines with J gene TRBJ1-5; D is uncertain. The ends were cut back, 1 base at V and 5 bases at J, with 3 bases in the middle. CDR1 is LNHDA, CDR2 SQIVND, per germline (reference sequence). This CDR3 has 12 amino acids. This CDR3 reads CASSIGDQPQHF. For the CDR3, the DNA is TGTGCCAGTAGTATAGGCGATCAGCCCCAGCATTTT.

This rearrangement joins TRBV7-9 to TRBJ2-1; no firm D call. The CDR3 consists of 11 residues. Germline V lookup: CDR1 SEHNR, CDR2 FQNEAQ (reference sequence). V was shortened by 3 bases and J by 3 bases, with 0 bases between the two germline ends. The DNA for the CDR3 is TGTGCCAGCAGCTTCTACAATGAGCAGTTCTTC. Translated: CASSFYNEQFF.

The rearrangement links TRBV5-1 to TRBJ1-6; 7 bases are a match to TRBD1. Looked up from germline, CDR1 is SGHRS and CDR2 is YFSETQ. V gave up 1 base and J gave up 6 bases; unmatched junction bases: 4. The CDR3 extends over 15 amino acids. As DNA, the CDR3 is TGCGCCAGCAGCTTGACGGGACAGATTAATTCACCCCTCCACTTT. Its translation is CASSLTGQINSPLHF.

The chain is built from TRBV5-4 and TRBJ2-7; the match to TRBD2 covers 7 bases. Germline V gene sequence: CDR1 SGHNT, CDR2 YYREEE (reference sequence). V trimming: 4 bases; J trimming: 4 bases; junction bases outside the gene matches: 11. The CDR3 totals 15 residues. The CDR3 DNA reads TGTGCCAGCAGCCCCCTCCCCGCTAGCGGATACGAGCAGTACTTC. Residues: CASSPLPASGYEQYF. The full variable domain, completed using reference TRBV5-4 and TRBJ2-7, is ETGVTQSPTHLIKTRGQQVTLRCSSQSGHNTVSWYQQALGQGPQFIFQYYREEENGRGNFPPRFSGLQFPNYSSELNVNALELDDSALYLCASSPLPASGYEQYFGPGTRLTVT.

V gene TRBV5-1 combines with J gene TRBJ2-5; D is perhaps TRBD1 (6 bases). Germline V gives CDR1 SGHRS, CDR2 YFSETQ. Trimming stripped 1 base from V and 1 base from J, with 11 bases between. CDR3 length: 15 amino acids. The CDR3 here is CASSLLQGAQETQYF. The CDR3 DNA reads TGCGCCAGCAGCTTGCTACAGGGCGCCCAAGAGACCCAGTACTTC.

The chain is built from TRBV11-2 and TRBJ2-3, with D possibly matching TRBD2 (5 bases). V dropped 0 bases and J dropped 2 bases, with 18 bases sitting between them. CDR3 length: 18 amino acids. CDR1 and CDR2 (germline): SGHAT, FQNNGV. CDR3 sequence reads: CASSLDLMRAISTDTQYF. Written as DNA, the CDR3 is TGTGCCAGCAGCTTAGATCTTATGAGGGCCATCTCCACAGATACGCAGTATTTT.

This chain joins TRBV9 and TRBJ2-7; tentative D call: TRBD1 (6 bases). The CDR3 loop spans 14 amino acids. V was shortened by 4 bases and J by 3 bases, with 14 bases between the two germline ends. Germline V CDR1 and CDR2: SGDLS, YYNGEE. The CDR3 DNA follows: TGTGCCAGCAGCTCCCGCATACAGGGCTACGAGCAGTACTTC. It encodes CASSSRIQGYEQYF.

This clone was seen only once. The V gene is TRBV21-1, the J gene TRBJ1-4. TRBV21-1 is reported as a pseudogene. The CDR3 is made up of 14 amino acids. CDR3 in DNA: TGTGCCAGCAGCAAGTACACGGGCCTTGAAAAACTGTTTTTT. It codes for CASSKYTGLEKLFF.

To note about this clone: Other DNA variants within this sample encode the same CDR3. Written as DNA, the CDR3 is TGTGCCAGCAGTGATGGGGGGACCTCCTACAATGAGCAGTTCTTC. Amino acid sequence: CASSDGGTSYNEQFF. The chain carries TRBV6-1 and TRBJ2-1; possibly TRBD2 for D (6 bases). Germline V gene sequence: CDR1 MNHNS, CDR2 SASEGT. V lost 3 bases and J 0 bases, leaving 9 bases between the germline ends. This CDR3 is built from 15 residues.

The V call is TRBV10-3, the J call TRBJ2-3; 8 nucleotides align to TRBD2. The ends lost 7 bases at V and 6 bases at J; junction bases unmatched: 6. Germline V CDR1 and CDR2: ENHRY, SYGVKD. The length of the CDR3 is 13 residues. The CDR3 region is CAITGGGEDTQYF. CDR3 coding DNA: TGTGCCATCACGGGAGGGGGAGAGGATACGCAGTATTTT.

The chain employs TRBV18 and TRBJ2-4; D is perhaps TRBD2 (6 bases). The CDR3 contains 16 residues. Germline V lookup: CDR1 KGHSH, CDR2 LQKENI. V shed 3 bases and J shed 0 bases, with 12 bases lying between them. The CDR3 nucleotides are TGTGCCAGCTCACCTGCCTCGCGGGGAGCCAAAAACATTCAGTACTTC. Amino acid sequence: CASSPASRGAKNIQYF.

In DNA, the CDR3 is TGTGCCAGCAGTGAGAGGGCAGTCCAAGAGACCCAGTACTTC. It encodes CASSERAVQETQYF. This chain uses TRBV6-1 with TRBJ2-5, with D possibly matching TRBD2 (5 bases). The CDR3 is 14 residues long. The germline V gene has CDR1 MNHNS and CDR2 SASEGT. V was clipped by 3 bases and J by 1 base, with 9 bases between them.

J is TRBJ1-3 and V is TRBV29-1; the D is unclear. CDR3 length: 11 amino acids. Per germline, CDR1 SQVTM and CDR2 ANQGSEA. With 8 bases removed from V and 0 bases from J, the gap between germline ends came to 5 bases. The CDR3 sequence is CSSLSGNTIYF. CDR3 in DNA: TGCAGCTCCCTCTCTGGAAACACCATATATTTT.

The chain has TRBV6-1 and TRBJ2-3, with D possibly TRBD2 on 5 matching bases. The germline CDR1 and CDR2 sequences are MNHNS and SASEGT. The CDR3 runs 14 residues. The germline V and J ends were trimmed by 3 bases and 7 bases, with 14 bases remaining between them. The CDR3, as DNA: TGTGCCAGCAGTGATGGACTTCCCCGGAATACGCAGTATTTT. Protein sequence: CASSDGLPRNTQYF.

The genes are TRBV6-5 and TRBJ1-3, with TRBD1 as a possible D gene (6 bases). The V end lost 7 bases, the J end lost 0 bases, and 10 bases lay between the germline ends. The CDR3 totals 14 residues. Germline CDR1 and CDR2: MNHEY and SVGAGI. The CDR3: CASKEGGSGNTIYF. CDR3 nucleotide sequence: TGTGCCAGCAAGGAGGGGGGCTCTGGAAACACCATATATTTT.

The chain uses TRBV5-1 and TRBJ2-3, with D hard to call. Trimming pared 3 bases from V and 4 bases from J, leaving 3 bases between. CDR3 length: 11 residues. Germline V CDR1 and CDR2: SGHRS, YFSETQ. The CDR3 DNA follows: TGCGCCAGCAGCTCCTCAGATACGCAGTATTTT. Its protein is CASSSSDTQYF.

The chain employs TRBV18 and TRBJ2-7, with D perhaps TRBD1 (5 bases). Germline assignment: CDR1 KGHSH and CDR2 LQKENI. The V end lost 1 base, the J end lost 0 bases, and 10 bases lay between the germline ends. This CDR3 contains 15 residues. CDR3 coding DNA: TGTGCCAGCTCACCACGGGGCCCAGCCTCCTACGAGCAGTACTTC. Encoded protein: CASSPRGPASYEQYF.

This CDR3 is CASSSSQIGGLHGYTF. As DNA, the CDR3 is TGTGCCAGCAGTAGTAGCCAAATCGGGGGGCTCCATGGCTACACCTTC. The chain uses TRBV11-2 and TRBJ1-2, with D maybe TRBD1 (6 bases). V dropped 6 bases and J dropped 6 bases, with 23 bases sitting between them. CDR3 size: 16 residues. Germline V CDR1 and CDR2: SGHAT, FQNNGV.

CDR3 sequence: CASRLDRATEAFF. CDR3 DNA: TGTGCCAGCAGGCTTGACAGGGCCACTGAAGCTTTCTTT. The chain recombines TRBV6-4 with TRBJ1-1, with 7 bases identical to TRBD1. Trimming cost V 6 bases and J 4 bases; bases outside gene matches: 5. The CDR3 is 13 residues long. Per the germline V gene, CDR1 is MRHNA and CDR2 is SNTAGT.

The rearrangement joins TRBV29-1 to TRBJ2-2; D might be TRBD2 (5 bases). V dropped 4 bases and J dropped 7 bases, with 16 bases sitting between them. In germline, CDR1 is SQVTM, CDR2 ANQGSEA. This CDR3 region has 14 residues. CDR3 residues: CSVGSGSPVGELFF. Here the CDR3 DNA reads TGCAGCGTTGGAAGTGGGAGTCCGGTCGGGGAGCTGTTTTTT.

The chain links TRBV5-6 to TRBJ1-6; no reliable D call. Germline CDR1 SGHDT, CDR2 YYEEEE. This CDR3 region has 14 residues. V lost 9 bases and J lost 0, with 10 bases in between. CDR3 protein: CATGGSSYNSPLHF. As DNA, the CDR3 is TGTGCCACCGGCGGCAGCTCCTATAATTCACCCCTCCACTTT.